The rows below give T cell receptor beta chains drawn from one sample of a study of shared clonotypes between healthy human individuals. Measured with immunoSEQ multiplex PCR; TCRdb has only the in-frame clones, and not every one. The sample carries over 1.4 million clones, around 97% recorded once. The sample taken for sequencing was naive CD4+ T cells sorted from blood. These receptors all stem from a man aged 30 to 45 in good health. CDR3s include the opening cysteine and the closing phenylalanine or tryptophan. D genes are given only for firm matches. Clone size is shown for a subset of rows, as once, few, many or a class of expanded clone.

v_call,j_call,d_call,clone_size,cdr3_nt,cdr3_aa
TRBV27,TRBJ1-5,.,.,TGTGCCAGCAGAGACAGCTGGGGCCCTAATCAGCCCCAGCATTTT,CASRDSWGPNQPQHF
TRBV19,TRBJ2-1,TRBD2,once,TGTGCCAGTAGTACCAGAGGGACTAGCGGGCTGTACAATGAGCAGTTCTTC,CASSTRGTSGLYNEQFF
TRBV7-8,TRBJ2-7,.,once,TGTGCCAGCAGCCACCGGACTGGCTCCTACGAGCAGTACTTC,CASSHRTGSYEQYF
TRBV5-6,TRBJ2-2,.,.,TGTGCCAGCAGCCTCAGGAGACAGGTGAACACCGGGGAGCTGTTTTTT,CASSLRRQVNTGELFF
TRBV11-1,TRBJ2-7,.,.,TGTGCCAGCAGCCCCAACACCTACGAGCAGTACTTC,CASSPNTYEQYF
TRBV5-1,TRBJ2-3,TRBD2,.,TGCGCCAGCAGCTTGGGACTAGCGGGACCAGATACGCAGTATTTT,CASSLGLAGPDTQYF
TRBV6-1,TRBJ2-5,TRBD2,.,TGTGCCAGCAGTGTCCCACCCCTAGCGGGAGTGATAGAGACCCAGTACTTC,CASSVPPLAGVIETQYF
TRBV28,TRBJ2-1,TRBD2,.,TGTGCCAGCAGTTACGGGGCTAGCGGATACAATGAGCAGTTCTTC,CASSYGASGYNEQFF
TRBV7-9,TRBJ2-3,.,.,TGTGCCAGCAGCGTCGACTCCTTT,CASSVDSF
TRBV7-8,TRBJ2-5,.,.,TGTGCCAGCAGCTTAGAGGCCATCCGGACGGAGAAGAGAACCCAGTACTTC,CASSLEAIRTEKRTQYF
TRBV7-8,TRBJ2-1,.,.,TGTGCCAGCAGCTTGGACTGGGCTATATCCGATCCCTACAATGAGCAGTTCTTC,CASSLDWAISDPYNEQFF
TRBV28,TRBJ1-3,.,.,TGTGCCAGCAGCTCCCCTGGAAACACCATATATTTT,CASSSPGNTIYF
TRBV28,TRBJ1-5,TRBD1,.,TGTGCCAGCAGTTTACCGACAGGGCTAAACAATCAGCCCCAGCATTTT,CASSLPTGLNNQPQHF
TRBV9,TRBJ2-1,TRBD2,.,TGTGCCAGCAGCGTAACCCTACTAGCGGGAGAGGACAATGAGCAGTTCTTC,CASSVTLLAGEDNEQFF
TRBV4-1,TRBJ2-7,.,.,TGCGCCAGCAGCCAAGTTTCCCGAGGGAATCTCTACGAGCAGTACTTC,CASSQVSRGNLYEQYF
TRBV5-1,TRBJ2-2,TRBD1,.,TGCGCCAGCAGCTTACAGGGGCGAGGGACCGGGGAGCTGTTTTTT,CASSLQGRGTGELFF
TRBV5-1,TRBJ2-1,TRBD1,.,TGCGCCAGCAGCTTGTGGGACAGGGGGTCCTACAATGAGCAGTTCTTC,CASSLWDRGSYNEQFF
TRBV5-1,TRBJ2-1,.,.,TGCGCCAGCAGCGCCGGACCCGCTAACCCCACTGAGCAGTTCTTC,CASSAGPANPTEQFF
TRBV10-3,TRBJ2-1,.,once,TGTGCCATCAGTGAGTCGAATAGCGGAGAGCAGTTCTTC,CAISESNSGEQFF
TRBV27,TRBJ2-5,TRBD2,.,TGTGCCAGCAGTCCAAGCGGGAGGGAAGAGACCCAGTACTTC,CASSPSGREETQYF
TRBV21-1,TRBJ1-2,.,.,TGTGCCAGCAGCAAAGGAGAAGGGACAGTGATCTTC,CASSKGEGTVIF
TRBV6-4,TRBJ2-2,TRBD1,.,TGTGCCAGCGGGGACGGGACAGGGGGTCCCGGGGAGCTGTTTTTT,CASGDGTGGPGELFF
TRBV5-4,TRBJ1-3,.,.,TGTGCCAGCAGAAAAATGGGCACAGGGACGCGTTCTGGAAACACCATATATTTT,CASRKMGTGTRSGNTIYF
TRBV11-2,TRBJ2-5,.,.,TGTGCCAGCAGCCCCGGCCGGGCGGAGACCCAGTACTTC,CASSPGRAETQYF
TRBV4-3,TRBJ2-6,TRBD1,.,TGCGCCAGCAGCCCAGGACAGGGGGCGGTCGGGGCCAACGTCCTGACTTTC,CASSPGQGAVGANVLTF
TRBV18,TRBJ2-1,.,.,TGTGCCAGCTCACCGAACTACTCCTACAATGAGCAGTTCTTC,CASSPNYSYNEQFF
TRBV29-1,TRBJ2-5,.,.,TGCAGCGGGGCTACCCAGACCCAGTACTTC,CSGATQTQYF
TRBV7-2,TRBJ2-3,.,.,TGTGCCAGCAGTATAGTACGAACAGATACGCAGTATTTT,CASSIVRTDTQYF
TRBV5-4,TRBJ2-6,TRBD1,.,TGTGCCAGCAGTGAGGGAAGACAGGGGGCAACAAGTGGGGCCAACGTCCTGACTTTC,CASSEGRQGATSGANVLTF